This T cell receptor (beta chain) was captured by sequencing in a study of blood T cell repertoires in COVID-19. Study-level background: Both acute and convalescent COVID-19 samples were obtained from the United States, Italy and Spain.

The CDR3 runs to 14 residues. Trimming pared 2 bases from V and 4 bases from J, leaving 11 bases between. Germline V gene sequence: CDR1 MNHNS, CDR2 SASEGT. Produced via immunoSEQ multiplex PCR; TCRdb's table is partial and in-frame only. The data hold a few hundred thousand clones, with around 81% observed a single time. The receptor's source is a woman aged 60-75 years with acute or convalescent COVID-19. Sequenced input: peripheral blood. The chain joins TRBV6-1 to TRBJ1-2; a weak D match, TRBD1 (5 bases). DNA for the CDR3: TGTGCCAGCAGTGAAACCGGCAGGGTCTATGGCTACACCTTC. Amino acid sequence: CASSETGRVYGYTF.